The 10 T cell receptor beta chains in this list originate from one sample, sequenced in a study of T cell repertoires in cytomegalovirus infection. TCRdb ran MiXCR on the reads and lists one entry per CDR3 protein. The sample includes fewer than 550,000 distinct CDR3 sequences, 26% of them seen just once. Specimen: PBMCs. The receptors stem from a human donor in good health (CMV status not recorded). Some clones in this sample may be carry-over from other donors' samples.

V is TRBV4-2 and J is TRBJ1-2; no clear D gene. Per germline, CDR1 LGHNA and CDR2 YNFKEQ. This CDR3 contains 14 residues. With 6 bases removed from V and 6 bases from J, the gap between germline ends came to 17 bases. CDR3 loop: CASSPRRVADGYTF. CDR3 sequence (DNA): TGTGCCAGCAGTCCCCGGAGGGTAGCGGATGGCTACACCTTC.

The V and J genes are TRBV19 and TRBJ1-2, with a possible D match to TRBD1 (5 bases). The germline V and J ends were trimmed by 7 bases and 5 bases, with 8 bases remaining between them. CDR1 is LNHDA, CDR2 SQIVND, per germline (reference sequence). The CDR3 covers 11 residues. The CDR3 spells CASIPGYGYTF. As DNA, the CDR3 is TGTGCCAGTATCCCAGGGTATGGCTACACCTTC. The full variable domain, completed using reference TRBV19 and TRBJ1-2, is DGGITQSPKYLFRKEGQNVTLSCEQNLNHDAMYWYRQDPGQGLRLIYYSQIVNDFQKGDIAEGYSVSREKKESFPLTVTSAQKNPTAFYLCASIPGYGYTFGSGTRLTVV.

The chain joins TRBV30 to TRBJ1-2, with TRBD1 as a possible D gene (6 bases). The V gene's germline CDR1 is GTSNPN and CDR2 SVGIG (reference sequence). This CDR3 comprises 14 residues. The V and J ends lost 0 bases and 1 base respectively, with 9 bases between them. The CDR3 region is CAWSVDSYNYGYTF. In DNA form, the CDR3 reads TGTGCCTGGAGTGTGGACAGCTATAACTATGGCTACACCTTC.

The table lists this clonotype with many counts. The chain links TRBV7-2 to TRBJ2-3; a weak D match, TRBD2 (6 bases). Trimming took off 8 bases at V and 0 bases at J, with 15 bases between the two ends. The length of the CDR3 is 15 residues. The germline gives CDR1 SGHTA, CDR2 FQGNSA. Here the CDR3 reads CASRRDSGSTDTQYF. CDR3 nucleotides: TGTGCCAGCCGACGGGACTCGGGAAGCACAGATACGCAGTATTTT.

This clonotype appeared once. CDR3: CASSDQGGPDTQYF. The CDR3 DNA is TGTGCCAGCAGTGATCAAGGAGGGCCAGATACGCAGTATTTT. The chain joins TRBV6-1 to TRBJ2-3; TRBD2 is a possible D gene (6 bases). The CDR3 has 14 amino acids. Germline V gene lookup returns CDR1 MNHNS and CDR2 SASEGT. V gave up 3 bases and J gave up 4 bases, with 11 bases separating them.

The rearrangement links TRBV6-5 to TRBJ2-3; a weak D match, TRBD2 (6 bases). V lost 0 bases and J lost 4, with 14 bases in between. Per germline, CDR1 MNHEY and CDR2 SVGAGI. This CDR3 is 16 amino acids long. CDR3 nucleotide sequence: TGTGCCAGCAGTTACTCTGCGGGACGCCCATCAGATACGCAGTATTTT. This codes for CASSYSAGRPSDTQYF.

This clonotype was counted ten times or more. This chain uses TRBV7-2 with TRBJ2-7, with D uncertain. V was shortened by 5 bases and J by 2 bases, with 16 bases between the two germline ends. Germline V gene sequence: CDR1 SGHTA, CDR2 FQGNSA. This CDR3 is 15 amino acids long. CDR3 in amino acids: CASSPRALVTYEQYF. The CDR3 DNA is TGTGCCAGCAGCCCAAGGGCATTGGTAACCTACGAGCAGTACTTC.

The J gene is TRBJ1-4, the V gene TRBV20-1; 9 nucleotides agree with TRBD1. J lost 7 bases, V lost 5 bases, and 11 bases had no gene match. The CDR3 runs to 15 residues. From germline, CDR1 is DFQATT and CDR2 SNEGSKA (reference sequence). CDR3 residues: CSALTEQGAGEKLFF. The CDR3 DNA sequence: TGCAGTGCTTTGACCGAACAGGGGGCGGGTGAAAAACTGTTTTTT.

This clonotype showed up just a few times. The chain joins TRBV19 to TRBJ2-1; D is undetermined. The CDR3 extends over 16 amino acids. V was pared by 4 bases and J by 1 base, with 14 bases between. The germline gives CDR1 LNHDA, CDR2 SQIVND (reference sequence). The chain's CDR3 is CASSKTGPISYNEQFF. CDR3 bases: TGTGCCAGTAGTAAGACGGGCCCCATATCCTACAATGAGCAGTTCTTC.

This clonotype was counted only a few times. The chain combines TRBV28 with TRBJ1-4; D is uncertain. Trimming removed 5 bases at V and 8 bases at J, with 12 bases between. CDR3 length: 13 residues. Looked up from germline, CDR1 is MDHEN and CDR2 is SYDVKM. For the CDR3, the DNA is TGTGCCAGCAGTGGTGGTAGTGAGGAAAAACTGTTTTTT. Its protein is CASSGGSEEKLFF.